This T cell receptor (beta chain) is from a study of blood T cell repertoires in COVID-19. Study context: Italy, Spain and the United States were the sources of the convalescent and acute COVID-19 samples.

Per the authors' pipeline: It was from reference gene primer amplification that nucleated cell counts were estimated. The table came from immunoSEQ multiplex PCR; TCRdb's copy has only in-frame clones and leaves some out. The DNA gave D and trimming, while V, J and clone size come from that table. Of roughly 250,000 clones listed, approximately 85% are singletons. Trimming removed 5 bases at V and 8 bases at J, with 16 bases between. Germline V gene lookup returns CDR1 SGHAT and CDR2 FQNNGV. The CDR3 spans 15 residues. The material sequenced was peripheral blood. The chain uses TRBV11-2 and TRBJ1-6, with D possibly TRBD1 on 5 matching bases. This TCR came from a man between 35 and 55 years old with acute or convalescent COVID-19. The CDR3: CASSLRPLGDSPLHF. CDR3 nucleotides: TGTGCCAGCAGCCTTCGACCTCTAGGGGATTCACCCCTCCACTTT.